The clone carrying this TCR beta chain was seen many times. The antigen remains undetermined. V gave up 3 bases and J gave up 1 base, with 13 bases separating them. The CDR3 runs 16 residues. From germline, CDR1 is SGHTA and CDR2 FQGNSA. This entry comes from a study of CD8+CD57+ T cells in acquired aplastic anemia. Study summary: Healthy donor CD4+ cell samples had a mean of about 10.8 million reads.

The TCR beta profiling, which covered VDJ combination and CDR3 sequence, was carried out using genomic DNA as the template. TCRdb independently ran MiXCR on the reads; one entry per CDR3 protein. The sample has roughly 150,000 distinct CDR3 sequences; around 45% are singletons. Findings of the study overall: No significant patient-versus-control difference appeared in CD8+ Simpson's diversity.

Sample: sorted CD4+, CD8+, or CD8+CD57+ T cells (not recorded which) from PBMCs. The sequence came from a human donor in good health. V gene TRBV7-2 combines with J gene TRBJ1-5; no reliable D call. CDR3 bases: TGTGCCAGCAGCTTCGGAGGCGCGGGCAGCAATCAGCCCCAGCATTTT. Translating gives CASSFGGAGSNQPQHF. Filled out from reference TRBV7-2 and TRBJ1-5, the complete variable domain reads GAGVSQSPSNKVTEKGKDVELRCDPISGHTALYWYRQSLGQGLEFLIYFQGNSAPDKSGLPSDRFSAERTGGSVSTLTIQRTQQEDSAVYLCASSFGGAGSNQPQHFGDGTRLSIL.